Listed below are T cell receptor beta chains from one sample, sequenced in a study of vaccination effects on CD4 cells after COVID-19. No antigens are known for them. Assay used: immunoSEQ multiplex PCR; TCRdb lists only in-frame clones, some missing. The table lists tens of thousands of clones, approximately 81% of them singletons, with approximately 19% in the top ten. Here the sequenced sample was CD4+ T cells from PBMCs cultured with HCoV-NL63 spike peptides, taken before COVID-19 vaccination. These receptors were collected from a human donor who received a COVID-19 vaccine. CDR3s leave out the opening cysteine and the closing phenylalanine or tryptophan.

v_call cdr3_aa
TRBV18 ASSPPGQGASGYT
TRBV7-8 ASSRGQIHYEQY
TRBV7-8 ASSLGHPGELF
TRBV18 ASSPGQGGGYT
TRBV19 ASSTTGGGYGYT
TRBV6-5 ASSSRGGQGEQF
TRBV5-4 ASIHGGTSEYNEQF
TRBV9 ASSVGQGSGYT
TRBV30 AWSVGRLARETQY
TRBV7-9 ASSLAGSNQPQH
TRBV6-5 AIRLDILTYEQY
TRBV30 AWSINSPLH
TRBV19 ASRTSGTYEQY
TRBV20-1 SARTGGYT
TRBV18 ASSPRTLRNSYNSPLH
TRBV6-5 ASSYWGQGPEKLF
TRBV6-5 ASTLDGGGTEAF
TRBV25-1 ASSERAGEETQY
TRBV18 ASSPSGPSSYEQY
TRBV2 ASSLEGAGNPYEQY
TRBV20-1 SAIRGKLF
TRBV19 ASSTTWGPGNQPQH
TRBV12-5 ASGQDIPRGTEAF
TRBV18 ASSLAGTQETQY
TRBV3-1/TRBV3-2 ASSRTVYEQY
TRBV6-5 ASSYRLADYEQY
TRBV27 ASSFLDSNQPQH
TRBV4-2 ASSQGSAGEAF
TRBV7-9 ASSSQGRETQY
TRBV6-5 ASSYSGWGGYT
TRBV18 ASSVGPASYEQY
TRBV12-3/TRBV12-4 ASTSLGHSV
TRBV25-1 ASSDRTTMSSYEQY
TRBV9 ASSVDPFTDTQY
TRBV9 ASSVGDMPYNEQF
TRBV15 ATSRDLDSNEQY
TRBV18 ASSPPGQILNEKLF